This T cell receptor beta chain was observed in a study of blood T cell repertoires in COVID-19. Trimming cost V 2 bases and J 0 bases, with 10 bases left between them. This CDR3 comprises 15 residues. Looked up from germline, CDR1 is SGHTS and CDR2 is YDEGEE. Sequencing was performed with immunoSEQ multiplex PCR; in TCRdb, only in-frame clones are kept and a portion is missing. The sample has 150,000 to 200,000 clones; approximately 80% are singletons. The chain carries TRBV5-8 and TRBJ2-3, with a possible D match to TRBD1 (5 bases). This receptor was taken from a middle-aged man who had recovered from COVID-19. The sample was PBMCs or T cells enriched from blood (not recorded which). This CDR3 reads CASSFTGRSTDTQYF. CDR3 coding DNA: TGTGCCAGCAGCTTCACAGGCAGAAGCACAGATACGCAGTATTTT.